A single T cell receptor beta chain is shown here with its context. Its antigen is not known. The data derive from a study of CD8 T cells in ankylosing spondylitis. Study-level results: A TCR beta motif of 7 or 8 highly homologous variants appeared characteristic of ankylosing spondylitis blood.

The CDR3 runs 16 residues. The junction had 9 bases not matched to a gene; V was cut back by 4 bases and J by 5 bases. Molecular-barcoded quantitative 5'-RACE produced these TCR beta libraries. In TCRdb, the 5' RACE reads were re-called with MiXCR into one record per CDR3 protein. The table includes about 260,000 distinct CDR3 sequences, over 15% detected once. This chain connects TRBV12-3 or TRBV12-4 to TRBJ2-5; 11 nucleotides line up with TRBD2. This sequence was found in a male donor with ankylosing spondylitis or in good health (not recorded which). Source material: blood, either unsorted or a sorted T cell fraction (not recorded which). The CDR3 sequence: CASSSSTWTSGETQYF. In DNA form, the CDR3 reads TGTGCCAGCAGTTCATCGACATGGACTAGCGGGGAGACCCAGTACTTC.